This TCR beta chain was identified during a study of T-cell reconstitution after alpha-beta-depleted transplantation in children. This clonotype turned up a few times. It was with unique molecular identifiers that the TCRbeta library was prepared. TCRdb passed the PCR reads through MiXCR, listing each CDR3 protein once. The sample yields around 960,000 distinct CDR3 sequences, roughly 29% seen once. V trimming: 3 bases; J trimming: 4 bases; junction bases outside the gene matches: 5. The V gene's germline CDR1 is MDHEN and CDR2 SYDVKM. This CDR3 spans 15 amino acids. This specimen was PBMCs, mostly from graft donor cells, taken 360 days after TCRalphabeta/CD19-depleted stem cell transplant. The chain has TRBV28 and TRBJ2-1, with 8 bases lining up with TRBD2. This sequence was found in a boy younger than two who had a stem cell transplant for SCID, so the T cells may come from the graft donor. The CDR3 nucleotides are TGTGCCAGCAGTTTCCCGGGACTAGGATACAATGAGCAGTTCTTC. Its translation: CASSFPGLGYNEQFF. The full variable domain, its missing parts supplied by reference TRBV28 and TRBJ2-1, is DVKVTQSSRYLVKRTGEKVFLECVQDMDHENMFWYRQDPGLGLRLIYFSYDVKMKEKGDIPEGYSVSREKKERFSLILESASTNQTSMYLCASSFPGLGYNEQFFGPGTRLTVL.